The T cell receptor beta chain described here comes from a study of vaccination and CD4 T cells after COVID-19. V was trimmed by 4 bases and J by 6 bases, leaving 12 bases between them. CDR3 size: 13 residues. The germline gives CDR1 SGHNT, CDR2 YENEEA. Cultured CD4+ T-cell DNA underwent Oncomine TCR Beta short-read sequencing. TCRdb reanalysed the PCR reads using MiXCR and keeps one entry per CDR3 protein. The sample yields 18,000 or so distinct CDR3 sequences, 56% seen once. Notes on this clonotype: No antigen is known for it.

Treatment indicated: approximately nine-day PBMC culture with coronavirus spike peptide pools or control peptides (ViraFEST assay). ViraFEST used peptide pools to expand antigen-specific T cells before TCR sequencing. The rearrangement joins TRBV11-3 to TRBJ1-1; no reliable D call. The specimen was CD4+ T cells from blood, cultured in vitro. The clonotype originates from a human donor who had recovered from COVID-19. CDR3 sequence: CASSSPGTPEAFF. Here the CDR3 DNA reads TGTGCCAGCAGCTCTCCCGGAACTCCTGAAGCTTTCTTT.